Given below is one TCR beta chain in context. Here immunoSEQ multiplex PCR was the method, and the copy in TCRdb shows in-frame clones only, minus some. In the table there are about 43,000 clones, 85% to 95% of which are singletons. The data stem from a study of preoperative IRX-2 immunotherapy in early breast cancer. Per germline, CDR1 SGHRS and CDR2 YFSETQ. Trimming pared 4 bases from V and 0 bases from J, leaving 13 bases between. The CDR3 sequence is 15 residues long. Treatment denoted: preoperative locoregional IRX-2 cytokine immunotherapy. This chain links TRBV5-1 with TRBJ1-1; maybe TRBD1 (5 bases). The receptor was derived from a human donor with breast cancer. Source: tumor tissue, taken after IRX-2 immunotherapy. This chain's CDR3 is CASSPLDSLNTEAFF. For the CDR3, the DNA is TGCGCCAGCAGCCCATTAGACAGCCTGAACACTGAAGCTTTCTTT.